Listed below are T cell receptor beta chains from one sample, sequenced in a study of a mutant IDH1 vaccine in newly diagnosed glioma. No antigens are known for them. Profiling relied on immunoSEQ multiplex PCR, and the TCRdb table lists in-frame clones only, not all of them. This sample yields roughly 60,000 clones, of which around 80% are seen a single time; 6.2% belongs to the top ten. Material: PBMCs, obtained from a glioma patient whose treatment included an IDH1 peptide vaccine. The receptors shown here come from a man aged 35 to 55 with glioma. Both conserved end residues are part of each CDR3. D genes are given only for firm matches. A clone size is listed for some rows: how often the clone was seen (once, few, many), or a class if it is expanded.

abundance,j_gene,v_gene,d_gene,CDR3aa,CDR3nt
-,TRBJ1-1,TRBV5-1,TRBD1,CASSLGQGGDTEAFF,TGCGCCAGCAGCTTGGGACAGGGTGGGGACACTGAAGCTTTCTTT
-,TRBJ2-7,TRBV15,-,CATSRGDSPNYEQYF,TGTGCCACCAGCCGCGGGGACAGTCCTAACTACGAGCAGTACTTC
-,TRBJ1-6,TRBV2,TRBD1,CASSGTGGVAPLHF,TGTGCCAGCAGTGGGACAGGGGGCGTTGCACCCCTCCACTTT
few,TRBJ1-2,TRBV25-1,TRBD1,CASSELGQADTYGYTF,TGTGCCAGCAGTGAATTGGGACAGGCCGATACCTATGGCTACACCTTC
-,TRBJ1-5,TRBV6-6,-,CASTPPGSNNQPQHF,TGTGCCAGCACCCCGCCCGGGAGCAACAATCAGCCCCAGCATTTT
-,TRBJ2-7,TRBV9,-,CASSPYQGSAYEQYF,TGTGCCAGCAGCCCGTATCAGGGATCGGCCTACGAGCAGTACTTC
-,TRBJ1-2,TRBV13,-,CASSLRGPYGYTF,TGTGCCAGCAGCTTACGGGGGCCCTATGGCTACACCTTC
-,TRBJ1-3,TRBV6-6,-,CASTGNTIYF,TGTGCCAGCACCGGAAACACCATATATTTT
-,TRBJ1-1,TRBV6-6,TRBD1,CASSYPTGVPTEAFF,TGTGCCAGCAGTTACCCAACAGGGGTACCCACTGAAGCTTTCTTT
-,TRBJ2-3,TRBV5-1,-,CASSLVGPSTDTQYF,TGCGCCAGCAGCTTGGTCGGCCCTAGCACAGATACGCAGTATTTT
-,TRBJ2-5,TRBV2,-,CASSEDRDFWETQYF,TGTGCCAGCAGTGAAGATCGGGATTTTTGGGAGACCCAGTACTTC
-,TRBJ1-1,TRBV14,-,CASSPREGWGTEAFF,TGTGCCAGCAGCCCCCGTGAGGGTTGGGGTACTGAAGCTTTCTTT
-,TRBJ2-7,TRBV27,-,CASSLGGRPSSYEQYF,TGTGCCAGCAGTTTAGGCGGCAGGCCATCCTCCTACGAGCAGTACTTC
-,TRBJ2-3,TRBV5-1,-,CASSLAGGTDTQYF,TGCGCCAGCAGCTTGGCCGGAGGGACAGATACGCAGTATTTT
-,TRBJ2-3,TRBV4-1,-,CASKGLSTDTQYF,TGCGCCAGCAAGGGACTGAGCACAGATACGCAGTATTTT
few,TRBJ1-1,TRBV4-1,-,CASSPDWEYTEAFF,TGCGCCAGCAGCCCAGACTGGGAGTACACTGAAGCTTTCTTT
-,TRBJ2-1,TRBV7-6,-,CASSPAAVDSYNEQFF,TGTGCCAGCAGCCCCGCAGCGGTGGACTCCTACAATGAGCAGTTCTTC
-,TRBJ2-6,TRBV10-2,-,CASSEGSLKSGANVLTF,TGCGCCAGCAGTGAAGGGTCCCTCAAATCTGGGGCCAACGTCCTGACTTTC
-,TRBJ1-3,TRBV10-2,-,CASSETGNTIYF,TGCGCCAGCAGTGAGACAGGAAACACCATATATTTT
-,TRBJ2-3,TRBV4-1,TRBD2,CASSHTGGGRSTDTQYF,TGCGCCAGCAGCCATACGGGCGGGGGGCGTAGCACAGATACGCAGTATTTT
few,TRBJ1-2,TRBV4-1,TRBD1,CASSPNRGGYGYTF,TGCGCCAGCAGCCCCAACAGGGGTGGCTATGGCTACACCTTC
few,TRBJ1-1,TRBV2,-,CASTKIRF,TGTGCCAGCACTAAAATCCGGTTT
-,TRBJ1-1,TRBV6-5,-,CASSYSTGINTEAFF,TGTGCCAGCAGTTACTCCACTGGGATTAACACTGAAGCTTTCTTT
-,TRBJ2-5,TRBV5-1,-,CASSQAPLGETQYF,TGCGCCAGCAGCCAGGCCCCGCTGGGAGAGACCCAGTACTTC
few,TRBJ1-6,TRBV9,TRBD1,CASSAFSGGSPLHF,TGTGCCAGCAGCGCCTTCTCAGGGGGATCACCCCTCCACTTT
-,TRBJ1-6,TRBV7-9,TRBD1,CASSPTGGESPLHF,TGTGCCAGCAGTCCCACAGGGGGCGAGTCACCCCTCCACTTT
-,TRBJ2-7,TRBV19,TRBD1,CASSSRDRVLEQRYF,TGTGCCAGTAGCTCCCGGGACAGGGTCCTAGAGCAGCGGTACTTC
-,TRBJ1-1,TRBV19,-,CASSINHRDGKDKEAF,TGTGCCAGTAGTATAAACCATCGGGACGGGAAAGACAAGGAAGCCTTT
-,TRBJ2-7,TRBV6-6,-,CASSYWGPESYEQYF,TGTGCCAGCAGTTACTGGGGACCCGAATCATACGAGCAGTACTTC
-,TRBJ1-5,TRBV19,-,CASSPPTRSNQPQHF,TGTGCCAGTAGTCCTCCGACGAGATCCAATCAGCCCCAGCATTTT
-,TRBJ1-3,TRBV6-5,-,CASTPTGAGNTIYF,TGTGCCAGCACCCCTACGGGGGCTGGAAACACCATATATTTT
-,TRBJ2-2,TRBV4-1,TRBD2,CASSGRVNTGELFF,TGCGCCAGCAGCGGGAGGGTTAACACCGGGGAGCTGTTTTTT
-,TRBJ1-3,TRBV5-1,TRBD1,CASSGGSYFSGNTIYF,TGCGCCAGCTCAGGGGGCAGCTACTTCTCTGGAAACACCATATATTTT
-,TRBJ1-6,TRBV18,-,CASSPQESSYNSPLHF,TGTGCCAGCTCACCCCAGGAGTCGTCCTATAATTCACCCCTCCACTTT
-,TRBJ1-1,TRBV18,-,CASSPPGQFEAFF,TGTGCCAGCTCACCACCGGGGCAGTTTGAAGCTTTCTTT
-,TRBJ1-1,TRBV30,-,CAWSTDIDTEAFF,TGTGCCTGGAGTACCGACATAGACACTGAAGCTTTCTTT
-,TRBJ2-5,TRBV5-1,-,CASSRGSETQYF,TGCGCCAGCAGCCGGGGGTCAGAGACCCAGTACTTC
once,TRBJ1-1,TRBV29-1,-,CSVTNRRDGEAFF,TGCAGCGTTACAAACCGCCGGGACGGTGAAGCTTTCTTT
once,TRBJ2-5,TRBV25-1,-,CASSESLRQSKETQYF,TGTGCCAGCAGTGAGTCTTTGCGACAGTCCAAAGAGACCCAGTACTTC
-,TRBJ1-6,TRBV5-6,-,CASSRLIGNSPLHF,TGTGCCAGCAGTCGCCTGATTGGTAATTCACCCCTCCACTTT
few,TRBJ1-3,TRBV5-1,-,CASSMTAASGNTIYF,TGCGCCAGCAGCATGACAGCGGCCTCTGGAAACACCATATATTTT
-,TRBJ1-5,TRBV5-1,-,CASSLGFDQPQHF,TGCGCCAGCAGCTTGGGGTTCGATCAGCCCCAGCATTTT
-,TRBJ1-1,TRBV7-9,TRBD1,CASSLGTVMNTEAFF,TGTGCCAGCAGCTTGGGGACAGTCATGAACACTGAAGCTTTCTTT
-,TRBJ1-1,TRBV6-5,-,CASSYLDSEAFF,TGTGCCAGCAGTTACCTGGATAGTGAAGCTTTCTTT
-,TRBJ2-2,TRBV9,-,CASSVYPTGELFF,TGTGCCAGCAGCGTATACCCCACCGGGGAGCTGTTTTTT
-,TRBJ1-2,TRBV18,-,CASSPRDTGSYGYTF,TGTGCCAGCTCACCGAGGGACACTGGAAGCTATGGCTACACCTTC
-,TRBJ2-7,TRBV19,-,CASSSRSALEQYF,TGTGCCAGTAGTAGCCGATCGGCGCTCGAGCAGTACTTC
-,TRBJ1-5,TRBV7-6,TRBD1,CASSFGTGLNQPQHF,TGTGCCAGCAGCTTTGGGACAGGGCTCAATCAGCCCCAGCATTTT
-,TRBJ1-4,TRBV9,TRBD1,CASSLRTGGLEKLFF,TGTGCCAGCAGCCTTCGGACAGGGGGGCTTGAAAAACTGTTTTTT
few,TRBJ1-1,TRBV30,-,CAWDMNTEAFF,TGTGCCTGGGACATGAACACTGAAGCTTTCTTT
-,TRBJ2-3,TRBV6-5,-,CASSYSYANWEYF,TGTGCCAGCAGTTACTCGTACGCTAACTGGGAGTATTTT
few,TRBJ1-2,TRBV25-1,TRBD1,CASRGQGVKGYTF,TGTGCCAGCAGGGGACAGGGGGTGAAGGGCTACACCTTC
-,TRBJ2-7,TRBV19,-,CASRADRISYEQYF,TGTGCCAGTAGAGCCGACCGAATCTCCTACGAGCAGTACTTC
-,TRBJ2-5,TRBV30,TRBD2,CAWSHGVGGGAGTQYF,TGTGCCTGGAGCCACGGAGTTGGGGGAGGGGCCGGGACCCAGTACTTC
-,TRBJ1-5,TRBV30,-,CAWSQGSNQPQHF,TGTGCCTGGAGTCAGGGGAGCAATCAGCCCCAGCATTTT
-,TRBJ2-7,TRBV4-1,-,CASSPQMGSYEQYF,TGCGCCAGCAGCCCGCAGATGGGATCCTACGAGCAGTACTTC
-,TRBJ2-7,TRBV30,-,CAWRGFRGTNEQYF,TGTGCCTGGAGAGGCTTTAGGGGGACCAACGAGCAGTACTTC
once,TRBJ1-3,TRBV5-6,-,CASSYARNTIYF,TGTGCCAGCTCCTATGCGCGAAACACCATATATTTT
once,TRBJ1-1,TRBV4-1,-,CASSQDYSMNTEAFF,TGCGCCAGCAGCCAAGATTATTCAATGAACACTGAAGCTTTCTTT